This T cell receptor (beta chain) stems from a study of cytomegalovirus exposure and HLA in healthy donors. Primers for the PCR totalled 60 Vbeta and 13 Jbeta. The repertoire was sequenced with immunoSEQ multiplex PCR; TCRdb's copy has only in-frame clones and lacks some. The data contain about 220,000 clones, more than 65% of them seen just once; the ten biggest clones take up 0.63%. The CDR3 extends over 12 amino acids. V lost 6 bases and J lost 12, with 17 bases in between. The germline gives CDR1 MNHNS, CDR2 SASEGT. The source of this sequence is a man between 18 and 29 years old in good health and CMV-seronegative. The chain recombines TRBV6-1 with TRBJ1-2, with D uncertain. Sequences were obtained from PBMCs. CDR3 bases: TGTGCCAGCAGCGTACAGCGGGCCCATAACACCTTC. Translated, it gives CASSVQRAHNTF.